The 21 T cell receptor beta chains in this list originate from one sample, sequenced in a study of T cell changes during pregnancy in multiple sclerosis. Clones were sequenced by immunoSEQ multiplex PCR, and TCRdb holds only the in-frame ones, with some missing. The sample has about 80,000 clones; approximately 90% are singletons. Sequences were derived from peripheral blood, sampled before pregnancy. The receptors come from a female donor with multiple sclerosis, enrolled in a pregnancy study.

The chain is built from TRBV27 and TRBJ2-1; D not resolved. The V gene's germline CDR1 is MNHEY and CDR2 SMNVEV (reference sequence). The CDR3 covers 16 residues. Trimming left V 4 bases short and J 0 bases short, with 13 bases between. The CDR3 here is CASSSFAVNSYNEQFF. The CDR3 DNA follows: TGTGCCAGCAGTTCCTTCGCGGTCAACTCCTACAATGAGCAGTTCTTC.

V usage is TRBV10-2 and J usage is TRBJ2-3; D is perhaps TRBD2 (6 bases). Trimming cost V 2 bases and J 6 bases, with 18 bases left between them. The CDR3 is made up of 16 amino acids. Germline CDR1 is WSHSY and CDR2 is SAAADI. The CDR3 sequence: CASSETGGAPHDTQYF. CDR3 DNA sequence: TGCGCCAGCAGTGAGACGGGCGGGGCTCCCCACGATACGCAGTATTTT.

The chain carries TRBV28 and TRBJ2-1, with 9 bases identical to TRBD2. Per the germline V gene, CDR1 is MDHEN and CDR2 is SYDVKM. This CDR3 has 18 residues. The ends lost 5 bases at V and 9 bases at J; junction bases unmatched: 20. DNA for the CDR3: TGTGCCAGCAGTACCGTACTTCTGGTTAGCGGGGGCCTTCGTGAGCAGTTCTTC. Its translation is CASSTVLLVSGGLREQFF.

The chain recombines TRBV27 with TRBJ1-2; unclear D gene. Trimming stripped 6 bases from V and 1 base from J, with 9 bases between. Germline CDR1 and CDR2: MNHEY and SMNVEV (reference sequence). The CDR3 is made up of 13 amino acids. In DNA, the CDR3 is TGTGCCAGCAGCCGAATGAGTAACTATGGCTACACCTTC. Translating it yields CASSRMSNYGYTF.

V usage is TRBV18 and J usage is TRBJ1-1, with TRBD1 identical over 8 bases. V was clipped by 2 bases and J by 8 bases; unmatched bases: 1. There are 12 residues in the CDR3. Germline V gene data show CDR1 as KGHSH and CDR2 as LQKENI. The CDR3 reads CASSPGTGEAFF. CDR3 nucleotide sequence: TGTGCCAGCTCACCAGGGACAGGCGAAGCTTTCTTT.

The rearrangement joins TRBV30 to TRBJ2-7, with D possibly being TRBD1 (5 bases). This CDR3 is built from 12 residues. The germline gives CDR1 GTSNPN, CDR2 SVGIG (reference sequence). The ends were cut back, 3 bases at V and 3 bases at J, with 9 bases in the middle. The CDR3, as DNA: TGTGCCTGGAGCCTAGACAGCTACGAGCAGTACTTC. Its protein product is CAWSLDSYEQYF.

The rearrangement links TRBV7-9 to TRBJ1-2; D might be TRBD1 (5 bases). The CDR3 totals 15 residues. The germline V gene has CDR1 SEHNR and CDR2 FQNEAQ (reference sequence). V shed 5 bases and J shed 6 bases, with 19 bases lying between them. CDR3 protein: CASSPESGGAHGYTF. The DNA for the CDR3 is TGTGCCAGCAGCCCAGAGTCGGGAGGGGCCCATGGCTACACCTTC.

The chain carries TRBV13 and TRBJ2-7; 9 bases line up with TRBD1. After removal of 3 bases from V and 2 bases from J, the junction contained 5 bases not matched to a gene. The CDR3 sequence is 15 residues long. The germline CDR1 and CDR2 sequences are PRHDT and FYEKMQ (reference sequence). DNA for the CDR3: TGTGCCAGCAGCTTGGGGGGACAGGGAACCTACGAGCAGTACTTC. As protein: CASSLGGQGTYEQYF.

This rearrangement joins TRBV7-8 to TRBJ1-1; D is uncertain. CDR1 SGHVS and CDR2 FQNEAQ come from the germline V gene. The V end lost 2 bases, the J end lost 4 bases, and 11 bases lay between the germline ends. The CDR3 is 14 residues long. The CDR3 is CASSLTGLTTEAFF. CDR3 bases: TGTGCCAGCAGCTTAACTGGACTTACCACTGAAGCTTTCTTT.

V and J are TRBV7-9 and TRBJ2-3, with TRBD2 matching 12 bases. Looked up from germline, CDR1 is SEHNR and CDR2 is FQNEAQ (reference sequence). The V and J ends lost 4 bases and 3 bases, in that order; junction bases with no gene match: 8. The CDR3 totals 17 residues. The CDR3 DNA is TGTGCCAGCAGCTCGAGAACGACTAGCGGGGGAACAGATACGCAGTATTTT. Its translation: CASSSRTTSGGTDTQYF.

The genes are TRBV25-1 and TRBJ2-1, with 8 bases lining up with TRBD1. CDR1 MGHDK and CDR2 SYGVNS come from the germline V gene. The CDR3 loop spans 15 amino acids. V was pared by 6 bases and J by 3 bases, with 7 bases of the junction left unmatched. The CDR3 protein is CASRDREEGYNEQFF. The CDR3 DNA reads as TGTGCCAGCAGGGACAGGGAGGAGGGCTACAATGAGCAGTTCTTC.

The V call is TRBV27, the J call TRBJ1-4, with 7 nucleotides matching TRBD1. The V gene end was trimmed by 5 bases and the J gene end by 7 bases; junction bases not matched to a gene: 10. Germline V lookup: CDR1 MNHEY, CDR2 SMNVEV (reference sequence). There are 15 residues in the CDR3. CDR3 nucleotides: TGTGCCAGCAGTCCAGGGACAGACGATACTGAAAAACTGTTTTTT. Residues: CASSPGTDDTEKLFF.

This chain connects TRBV28 to TRBJ2-1; a possible D gene is TRBD1 (6 bases). Germline lookup yields CDR1 MDHEN and CDR2 SYDVKM. The CDR3 has 15 residues. V lost 6 bases and J lost 7, with 19 bases in between. CDR3 loop: CASSPGTIPFNEQFF. The CDR3 nucleotides are TGTGCCAGCAGCCCGGGGACAATTCCTTTTAATGAGCAGTTCTTC.

The chain's CDR3 is CASFETGYEKLFF. Here the CDR3 DNA reads TGTGCCAGCTTCGAGACAGGGTATGAAAAACTGTTTTTT. The chain recombines TRBV2 with TRBJ1-4, with 7 nucleotides matching TRBD1. The CDR3 covers 13 residues. Per the germline V gene, CDR1 is SNHLY and CDR2 is FYNNEI. V was pared by 8 bases and J by 6 bases, with 6 bases of the junction left unmatched.

V and J are TRBV19 and TRBJ2-7, with unresolved D. There are 13 residues in the CDR3. The V gene lost 6 bases and the J gene lost 3 bases, with 12 bases spanning the gap. The germline V gene has CDR1 LNHDA and CDR2 SQIVND (reference sequence). In DNA form, the CDR3 reads TGTGCCAGTAGCGCCCCTACCCGCTACGAGCAGTACTTC. This gives the protein CASSAPTRYEQYF.

This sequence joins TRBV30 and TRBJ2-2, with 10 bases matching TRBD2. After removal of 2 bases from V and 5 bases from J, the junction contained 5 bases not matched to a gene. The CDR3 loop spans 15 amino acids. Germline CDR1 is GTSNPN and CDR2 is SVGIG (reference sequence). This CDR3 reads CAWSRLAGGTGELFF. CDR3 in DNA: TGTGCCTGGAGTCGACTAGCGGGTGGGACCGGGGAGCTGTTTTTT.

This chain connects TRBV27 to TRBJ2-2, with D possibly TRBD2 on 6 matching bases. Trimming stripped 2 bases from V and 6 bases from J, with 10 bases between. This CDR3 spans 14 amino acids. The germline V gene encodes CDR1 MNHEY and CDR2 SMNVEV (reference sequence). The CDR3 nucleotides are TGTGCCAGCAGTTTACCCGGGGGACCCGGGGAGCTGTTTTTT. Amino acid sequence: CASSLPGGPGELFF.

The chain joins TRBV19 to TRBJ1-5; tentatively, D is TRBD1 (6 bases). Trimming pared 3 bases from V and 7 bases from J, leaving 10 bases between. Germline lookup yields CDR1 LNHDA and CDR2 SQIVND (reference sequence). This CDR3 spans 13 amino acids. The CDR3 DNA reads TGTGCCAGTAGTATGGGACAACAACAGCCCCAGCATTTT. Translation gives CASSMGQQQPQHF.

The rearrangement uses TRBV27 and TRBJ2-7; the match to TRBD1 covers 8 bases. J was trimmed by 2 bases and V by 6 bases; bases with no gene match: 9. Germline loops: CDR1 MNHEY, CDR2 SMNVEV (reference sequence). There are 15 residues in the CDR3. DNA of the CDR3: TGTGCCAGCAGCTTGGGACAGGAGCGGACCTACGAGCAGTACTTC. Translated, it gives CASSLGQERTYEQYF.

CDR3 sequence reads: CASSQLGRGTGELFF. The CDR3 DNA follows: TGCGCCAGCAGCCAATTAGGCCGCGGGACCGGGGAGCTGTTTTTT. The rearrangement uses TRBV4-1 and TRBJ2-2, with D possibly TRBD2 on 5 matching bases. The CDR3 consists of 15 residues. V lost 2 bases, J lost 5 bases, and 12 bases lay in between. Germline CDR1 reads MGHRA; CDR2 reads YSYEKL.

The rearrangement joins TRBV10-3 to TRBJ2-5, with a possible D match to TRBD1 (5 bases). The CDR3 contains 16 residues. V gave up 6 bases and J gave up 1 base, with 18 bases separating them. Germline CDR1 is ENHRY and CDR2 is SYGVKD. The CDR3 loop reads CAISQGRDLTQETQYF. Here the CDR3 DNA reads TGTGCCATCAGCCAGGGAAGGGATCTAACCCAAGAGACCCAGTACTTC.